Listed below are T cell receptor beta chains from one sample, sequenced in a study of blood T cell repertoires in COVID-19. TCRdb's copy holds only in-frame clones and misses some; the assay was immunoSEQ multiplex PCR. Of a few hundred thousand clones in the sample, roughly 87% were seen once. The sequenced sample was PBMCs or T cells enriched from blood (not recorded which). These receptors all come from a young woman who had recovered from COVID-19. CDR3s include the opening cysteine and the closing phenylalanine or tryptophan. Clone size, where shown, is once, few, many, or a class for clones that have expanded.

cdr3_aa: CASSITEGTGEQYF
clone_size: NA
v_call: TRBV3-1/TRBV3-2
j_call: TRBJ2-7

cdr3_aa: CASSHVGDDSPLHF
clone_size: NA
v_call: TRBV4-3
j_call: TRBJ1-6

cdr3_aa: CASSLAGTAGVDEQFF
clone_size: NA
v_call: TRBV5-1
j_call: TRBJ2-1

cdr3_aa: CATSSPQGARRAFF
clone_size: once
v_call: TRBV15
j_call: TRBJ1-1

cdr3_aa: CASSPGGYGYTF
clone_size: once
v_call: TRBV14
j_call: TRBJ1-2

cdr3_aa: CASSSRLDRGTEAFF
clone_size: once
v_call: TRBV5-1
j_call: TRBJ1-1

cdr3_aa: CASSLSTGGTGNTIYF
clone_size: NA
v_call: TRBV28
j_call: TRBJ1-3

cdr3_aa: CASSQEGRTGVGELFF
clone_size: NA
v_call: TRBV4-3
j_call: TRBJ2-2

cdr3_aa: CASNSRGLAGGRPYNEQFF
clone_size: NA
v_call: TRBV28
j_call: TRBJ2-1

cdr3_aa: CASSSTSGLTDTQYF
clone_size: few
v_call: TRBV5-6
j_call: TRBJ2-3

cdr3_aa: CASSGDRGYQETQYF
clone_size: NA
v_call: TRBV6-5
j_call: TRBJ2-5

cdr3_aa: CASSLLEGTTNEKLFF
clone_size: NA
v_call: TRBV7-2
j_call: TRBJ1-4

cdr3_aa: CASSPDGGVNQPQHF
clone_size: once
v_call: TRBV4-3
j_call: TRBJ1-5

cdr3_aa: CASSQGAGGQGTEAFF
clone_size: NA
v_call: TRBV4-3
j_call: TRBJ1-1

cdr3_aa: CASSQDSRLRRTEAFF
clone_size: few
v_call: TRBV4-1
j_call: TRBJ1-1

cdr3_aa: CASSLLAGPDTQYF
clone_size: NA
v_call: TRBV6-6
j_call: TRBJ2-3

cdr3_aa: CASSPRDSFSYEQYF
clone_size: NA
v_call: TRBV18
j_call: TRBJ2-7

cdr3_aa: CASRPDRGAREQYF
clone_size: NA
v_call: TRBV6-5
j_call: TRBJ2-7

cdr3_aa: CAWRPPRGGRSSYNEQFF
clone_size: once
v_call: TRBV30
j_call: TRBJ2-1

cdr3_aa: CASSHVSGEQYF
clone_size: NA
v_call: TRBV6-2/TRBV6-3
j_call: TRBJ2-7

cdr3_aa: CASTAIPGQPWTEAFF
clone_size: NA
v_call: TRBV7-8
j_call: TRBJ1-1

cdr3_aa: CASSLVAREGKQYF
clone_size: NA
v_call: TRBV7-2
j_call: TRBJ2-7

cdr3_aa: CASSYEGGRNTEAFF
clone_size: once
v_call: TRBV6-5
j_call: TRBJ1-1

cdr3_aa: CASSLAALAEGETQYF
clone_size: NA
v_call: TRBV5-1
j_call: TRBJ2-5